This T cell receptor (beta chain) derives from a study of cytomegalovirus exposure and HLA in healthy donors. Study results and caveats: A later analysis linked a missense variant in DCLRE1C to the trimming of TCR beta V and J genes. Later, an analysis showed that TCR beta chains associated with HLA were more clonally expanded than others that were equally common. Fewer N-insertions than the roughly 630-donor mean were reportedly shown by an Asian-associated ancestry cluster in a later analysis.

With respect to this clone: As yet, its antigen is unknown.

The CDR3 contains 16 residues. The germline V gene encodes CDR1 KGHSH and CDR2 LQKENI. Trimming left V 0 bases short and J 8 bases short, with 19 bases between. Vbeta (60) and Jbeta (13) primers were used in the PCR. TCRdb keeps only in-frame clones here, not all; method: immunoSEQ multiplex PCR. The data contain approximately 150,000 clones, more than 70% of them singletons. Input material: PBMCs. The receptor's source is a middle-aged woman in good health and CMV-seronegative. The chain carries TRBV18 and TRBJ1-2; D remains ambiguous. The CDR3 region is CASSPPGGVLLQGYTF. CDR3 nucleotides: TGTGCCAGCTCACCACCCGGAGGCGTCCTACTCCAGGGCTACACCTTC.